One sample yielded the 7 T cell receptor beta chains listed below, sequenced in a study of cytomegalovirus exposure and HLA in healthy donors. PCR involved 60 Vbeta and 13 Jbeta primers. Measured with immunoSEQ multiplex PCR; TCRdb has only the in-frame clones, and not every one. The data contain more than 150,000 clones, 75% to 85% of them singletons. The material sequenced was PBMCs. The source is a girl aged 2 to 9 in good health and CMV-seropositive.

The chain links TRBV5-1 to TRBJ2-7; 9 bases fit TRBD1. The CDR3 is 15 residues long. CDR1 is SGHRS and CDR2 is YFSETQ in the germline V gene. Trimming at V came to 2 bases and at J to 3 bases, leaving 6 bases not matched to a gene. DNA for the CDR3: TGCGCCAGCAGCTTTTCACAGGGGGCACTCTACGAGCAGTACTTC. Its translation: CASSFSQGALYEQYF. The full variable domain, in which reference TRBV5-1 and TRBJ2-7 provide the parts outside the CDR3, is KAGVTQTPRYLIKTRGQQVTLSCSPISGHRSVSWYQQTPGQGLQFLFEYFSETQRNKGNFPGRFSGRQFSNSRSEMNVSTLELGDSALYLCASSFSQGALYEQYFGPGTRLTVT.

J is TRBJ2-5 and V is TRBV5-1, with D maybe TRBD1 (5 bases). Trimming pared 5 bases from V and 7 bases from J, leaving 21 bases between. The germline V gene has CDR1 SGHRS and CDR2 YFSETQ. This CDR3 comprises 15 residues. The CDR3 DNA is TGCGCCAGCAGGACAGAACCGTCAGAGACCCCGACCCAGTACTTC. Residues: CASRTEPSETPTQYF.

The V gene is TRBV29-1, the J gene TRBJ2-7; TRBD1 matches at 10 bases. This CDR3 comprises 13 residues. Germline lookup yields CDR1 SQVTM and CDR2 ANQGSEA. V lost 5 bases and J lost 3; bases outside the gene matches: 4. The CDR3 loop reads CSVPGQGIYEQYF. DNA for the CDR3: TGCAGCGTTCCGGGACAGGGGATCTACGAGCAGTACTTC.

The chain combines TRBV2 with TRBJ1-2; 9 nucleotides align to TRBD1. CDR3 length equals 14 residues. Germline V gene data show CDR1 as SNHLY and CDR2 as FYNNEI. Trimming took 10 bases from V and 5 from J; bases not matched to a gene: 11. The chain's CDR3 is CAIPLTGGGYGYTF. The CDR3 region has the DNA TGTGCCATACCCTTGACAGGGGGAGGGTATGGCTACACCTTC.

The gene calls are TRBV15 and TRBJ1-1, with TRBD1 matching over 8 bases. V was clipped by 1 base and J by 3 bases; unmatched bases: 13. Germline loops: CDR1 LNHNV, CDR2 YYDKDF (reference sequence). The CDR3 is 18 amino acids. This CDR3 is CATSRAYYSTGADTEAFF. CDR3 nucleotide sequence: TGTGCCACCAGCAGAGCCTATTACTCGACAGGGGCTGACACTGAAGCTTTCTTT. The whole variable domain, remainder taken from reference TRBV15 and TRBJ1-1, is DAMVIQNPRYQVTQFGKPVTLSCSQTLNHNVMYWYQQKSSQAPKLLFHYYDKDFNNEADTPDNFQSRRPNTSFCFLDIRSPGLGDTAMYLCATSRAYYSTGADTEAFFGQGTRLTVV.

The chain has TRBV2 and TRBJ2-1; 10 positions agree with TRBD2. Germline CDR1 reads SNHLY; CDR2 reads FYNNEI. J was trimmed by 10 bases and V by 6 bases; bases with no gene match: 9. The CDR3 consists of 14 residues. The CDR3 nucleotides read TGTGCCAGCAGGAGGGGGCTAGCGGGAGACGAGCAGTTCTTC. Translating gives CASRRGLAGDEQFF.

The chain has TRBV28 and TRBJ1-5; 7 bases match TRBD1. The CDR3 extends over 13 amino acids. Germline CDR1 and CDR2: MDHEN and SYDVKM. Trimming removed 6 bases from V and 7 bases from J; junction bases left unmatched: 6. CDR3 amino acids: CASRGQSRQPQHF. For the CDR3, the DNA is TGTGCCAGCAGGGGACAGTCCAGACAGCCCCAGCATTTT.